This TCR beta chain was captured by sequencing in a study of early T cells in non-severe SARS-CoV-2 infection. Germline-derived CDR1 and CDR2 are MNHEY and SVGEGT. V was shortened by 8 bases and J by 1 base, with 8 bases between the two germline ends. The CDR3 runs 12 residues. One entry per CDR3 protein results from TCRdb running MiXCR on the 5' RACE reads. There are around 57,000 distinct CDR3 sequences in the sample; around a tenth occur only once, and 10% lies in the top ten. This clonotype was detected a few times. The source of this sequence is an adult who was a healthcare worker with PCR-confirmed SARS-CoV-2 infection or an uninfected control (not recorded which). V and J are TRBV6-2 or TRBV6-3 and TRBJ1-1; D ambiguous. Specimen: whole blood. CDR3 bases: TGTGCCAGCCAGGTGAGGAACACTGAAGCTTTCTTT. Translating gives CASQVRNTEAFF.